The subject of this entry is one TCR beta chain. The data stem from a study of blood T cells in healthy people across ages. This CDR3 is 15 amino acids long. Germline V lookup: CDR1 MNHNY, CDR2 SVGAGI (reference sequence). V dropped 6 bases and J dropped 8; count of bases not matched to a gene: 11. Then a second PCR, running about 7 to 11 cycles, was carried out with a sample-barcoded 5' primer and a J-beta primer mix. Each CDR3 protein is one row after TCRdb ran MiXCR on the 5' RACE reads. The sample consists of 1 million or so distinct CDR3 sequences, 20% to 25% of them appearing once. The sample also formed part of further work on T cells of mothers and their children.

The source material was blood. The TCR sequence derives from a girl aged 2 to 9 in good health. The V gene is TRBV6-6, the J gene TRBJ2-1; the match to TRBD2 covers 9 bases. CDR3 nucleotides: TGTGCCAGCAGATTTTTAGCGGGGGAAGCCTATGAGCAGTTCTTC. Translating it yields CASRFLAGEAYEQFF.